Reported below is one TCR beta chain. Its target is not known. Time point: persistent/refractory GD, antithyroid drugs over 5 years with positive TRAb. PBMC-derived RNA was used for the TCR library. Library construction for TCR beta used iRepertoire HTBI primers and Arm-PCR of CDR3 regions. Authors' processing steps: The samples included 60 to 65 TRBV and approximately 15 TRBJ segments. Each CDR3 protein gets one entry after TCRdb re-called the multiplex PCR reads with MiXCR. These V and J calls are TCRdb output, not the study's own analysis. This table holds 700,000 or so distinct CDR3 sequences, 30% found once. These data originate in a study of regulatory T cells in long-lasting Graves disease. Notes on the study in general: Persistent Graves' patients showed reduced TCR diversity versus newly diagnosed patients.

The CDR3 runs to 13 residues. J gave up 7 bases and V 4 bases, and 4 bases lay outside the gene matches. Germline values: CDR1 SGHRS, CDR2 YFSETQ. The sequencing used peripheral blood mononuclear cells (PBMCs), collected when the disease was refractory, from a patient treated with antithyroid drugs. This sequence joins TRBV5-1 and TRBJ1-2; 10 bases agree with TRBD1. The sequence was obtained from a female donor with Graves disease. CDR3 sequence (DNA): TGCGCCAGCAGCCAAGACAGGGGGCTTGGCTACACCTTC. This codes for CASSQDRGLGYTF.